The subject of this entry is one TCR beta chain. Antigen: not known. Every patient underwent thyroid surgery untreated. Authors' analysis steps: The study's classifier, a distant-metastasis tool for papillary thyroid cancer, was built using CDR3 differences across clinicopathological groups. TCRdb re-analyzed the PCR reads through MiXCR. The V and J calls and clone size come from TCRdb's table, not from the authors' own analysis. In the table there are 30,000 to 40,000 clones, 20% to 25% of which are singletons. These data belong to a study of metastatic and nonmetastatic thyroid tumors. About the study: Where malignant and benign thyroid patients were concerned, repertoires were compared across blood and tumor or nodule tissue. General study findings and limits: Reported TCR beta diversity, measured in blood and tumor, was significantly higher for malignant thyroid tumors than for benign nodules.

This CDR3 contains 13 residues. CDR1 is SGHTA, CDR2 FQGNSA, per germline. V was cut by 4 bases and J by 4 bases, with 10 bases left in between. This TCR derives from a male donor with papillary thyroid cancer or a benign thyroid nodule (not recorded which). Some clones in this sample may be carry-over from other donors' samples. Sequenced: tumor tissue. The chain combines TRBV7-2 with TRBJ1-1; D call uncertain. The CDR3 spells CASSSQARTEAFF. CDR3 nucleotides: TGTGCCAGCAGCTCCCAAGCGCGCACTGAAGCTTTCTTT. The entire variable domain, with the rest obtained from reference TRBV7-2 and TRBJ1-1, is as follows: GAGVSQSPSNKVTEKGKDVELRCDPISGHTALYWYRQSLGQGLEFLIYFQGNSAPDKSGLPSDRFSAERTGGSVSTLTIQRTQQEDSAVYLCASSSQARTEAFFGQGTRLTVV.